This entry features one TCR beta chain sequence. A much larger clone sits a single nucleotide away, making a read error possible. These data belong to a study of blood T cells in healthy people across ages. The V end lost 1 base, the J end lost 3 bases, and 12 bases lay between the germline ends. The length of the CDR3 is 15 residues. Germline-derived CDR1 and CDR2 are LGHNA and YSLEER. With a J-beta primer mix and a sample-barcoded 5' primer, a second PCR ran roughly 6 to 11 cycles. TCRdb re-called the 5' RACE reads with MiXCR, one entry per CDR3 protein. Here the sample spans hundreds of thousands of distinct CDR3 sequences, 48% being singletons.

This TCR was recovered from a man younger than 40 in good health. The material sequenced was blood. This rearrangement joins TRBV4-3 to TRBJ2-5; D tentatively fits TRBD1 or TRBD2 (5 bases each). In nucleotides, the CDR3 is TGCGCCAGCAGCCAAGTAATGTTGGGGGAAGAGACCCAGTACTTC. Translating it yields CASSQVMLGEETQYF.